This is a list of T cell receptor beta chains from one sample in a study of T cells in Graves' hyperthyroidism and ophthalmopathy. TCRdb reprocessed the multiplex PCR reads via MiXCR and lists one record per CDR3 protein. The table includes 540,000 or so distinct CDR3 sequences, about a sixth detected once. Sequenced input: blood. These receptors were obtained from a woman aged 25 to 39 with Graves' hyperthyroidism. Each CDR3 is given with its conserved first and last residue. The order of the fields is J gene, D gene, clone size, CDR3 length, V gene, CDR3 protein, CDR3 DNA. D genes are given only for firm matches. Expanded clones get a size class; other rows say once, few or many, or leave the size out.

>TRBJ2-3|NA|few|12|TRBV7-9
CASSLWPDTQYF
TGTGCCAGCAGCTTATGGCCAGATACGCAGTATTTT
>TRBJ1-1|NA|NA|13|TRBV6-2/TRBV6-3
CASRSLGAAEAFF
TGTGCCAGCAGGAGCCTCGGGGCCGCTGAAGCTTTCTTT
>TRBJ2-1|NA|many|12|TRBV30
CAWSVANNEQFF
TGTGCCTGGAGTGTGGCGAATAATGAGCAGTTCTTC
>TRBJ2-7|NA|NA|13|TRBV19
CASRAAGTYEQYF
TGTGCCAGTAGGGCGGCTGGGACCTACGAGCAGTACTTC
>TRBJ1-6|NA|NA|14|TRBV6-5
CASSLAYYNSPLHF
TGTGCCAGCAGTTTGGCATATTATAATTCACCCCTCCACTTT
>TRBJ2-3|NA|once|15|TRBV4-1
CASSQDGVEGDTQYF
TGCGCCAGCAGCCAAGATGGGGTAGAGGGAGATACGCAGTATTTT
>TRBJ2-3|NA|NA|13|TRBV29-1
CSGTGTSTDTQYF
TGCAGCGGAACAGGGACTAGCACAGATACGCAGTATTTT
>TRBJ1-6|NA|few|17|TRBV6-2/TRBV6-3
CASRIRTASSYNSPLHF
TGTGCCAGCAGAATTAGGACGGCGAGCTCCTATAATTCACCCCTCCACTTT
>TRBJ2-1|TRBD2|many|15|TRBV7-2
CASSLSGRRRNEQFF
TGTGCCAGCAGCTTAAGCGGGAGGAGGCGGAATGAGCAGTTCTTC
>TRBJ2-4|TRBD1|few|17|TRBV20-1
CSARDSDGTVAKNIQYF
TGCAGTGCTAGAGATTCTGATGGGACAGTAGCCAAAAACATTCAGTACTTC
>TRBJ2-2|TRBD1|few|15|TRBV18
CASSPGTGNTGELFF
TGTGCCAGCTCACCAGGGACAGGGAACACCGGGGAGCTGTTTTTT
>TRBJ1-3|NA|NA|14|TRBV20-1
CSATKISSGNTIYF
TGCAGTGCTACGAAAATCAGCTCTGGAAACACCATATATTTT
>TRBJ2-7|TRBD1|many|19|TRBV2
CASSEAGISWGQSYYEQYF
TGTGCCAGCAGTGAAGCGGGAATTAGTTGGGGACAGAGTTATTACGAGCAGTACTTC
>TRBJ2-1|TRBD2|many|16|TRBV5-1
CASSQTSGSINNEQFF
TGCGCCAGCAGCCAAACTAGCGGGAGCATCAACAATGAGCAGTTCTTC
>TRBJ1-5|NA|many|14|TRBV5-1
CASSLAPGDQPQHF
TGCGCCAGCAGCTTGGCCCCAGGGGACCAGCCCCAGCATTTT
>TRBJ2-7|TRBD1|few|15|TRBV7-2
CASSLMGTGGYEQYF
TGTGCCAGCAGCTTAATGGGAACAGGGGGCTACGAGCAGTACTTC
>TRBJ1-1|NA|many|14|TRBV9
CASSVEAENTEAFF
TGTGCCAGCAGCGTAGAGGCAGAGAACACTGAAGCTTTCTTT
>TRBJ2-3|NA|many|15|TRBV7-2
CASSWTGTPGDTQYF
TGTGCCAGCAGCTGGACCGGGACGCCGGGCGATACGCAGTATTTT
>TRBJ2-3|TRBD2|NA|17|TRBV9
CASSPPSRAGDTDTQYF
TGTGCCAGCAGCCCCCCCTCCCGTGCGGGAGACACAGATACGCAGTATTTT
>TRBJ2-2|TRBD1|many|17|TRBV15
CATSRDLGTGNTGELFF
TGTGCCACCAGCAGAGACCTTGGGACAGGGAACACCGGGGAGCTGTTTTTT
>TRBJ2-5|NA|many|13|TRBV5-4
CASRGRNQETQYF
TGTGCCAGCAGGGGACGGAACCAAGAGACCCAGTACTTC
>TRBJ1-3|NA|NA|13|TRBV2
CASSEVAEDTIYF
TGTGCCAGCAGTGAAGTTGCTGAAGACACCATATATTTT
>TRBJ2-7|TRBD1|many|14|TRBV12-3/TRBV12-4
CASSLTGARNEQYF
TGTGCCAGCAGTTTGACAGGGGCGCGGAACGAGCAGTACTTC
>TRBJ1-5|NA|many|13|TRBV3-1
CASSQASNQPQHF
TGTGCCAGCAGCCAAGCGAGCAATCAGCCCCAGCATTTT
>TRBJ1-4|NA|many|15|TRBV7-2
CASSPWEGVGEKLFF
TGTGCCAGCAGCCCGTGGGAAGGCGTTGGGGAAAAACTGTTTTTT
>TRBJ2-3|NA|few|15|TRBV6-2/TRBV6-3
CASSCVDILTDTQYF
TGTGCCAGCAGTTGCGTGGACATCCTCACAGATACGCAGTATTTT
>TRBJ1-6|NA|NA|14|TRBV5-4
CASSLASRGSPLHF
TGTGCCAGCAGCTTGGCCAGCCGCGGTTCACCCCTCCACTTT
>TRBJ2-4|TRBD2|NA|18|TRBV16
CASSLPLLAGDPKNIQYF
TGTGCCAGCAGCCTCCCCTTGCTAGCGGGAGATCCCAAAAACATTCAGTACTTC
>TRBJ1-2|NA|NA|11|TRBV29-1
CSVETSYGYTF
TGCAGCGTTGAGACATCCTATGGCTACACCTTC
>TRBJ2-7|TRBD2|many|16|TRBV4-1
CASSQEAAGLAYEQYF
TGCGCCAGCAGCCAGGAGGCGGCGGGACTAGCCTACGAGCAGTACTTC
>TRBJ1-2|NA|NA|12|TRBV6-2/TRBV6-3
CASSAGMDGYTF
TGTGCCAGCAGTGCAGGGATGGATGGCTACACCTTC
>TRBJ2-7|TRBD2|many|16|TRBV5-1
CASSLGTSGTWGEQYF
TGCGCCAGCAGCTTGGGGACTAGCGGGACATGGGGCGAGCAGTACTTC
>TRBJ2-7|NA|many|13|TRBV28
CASSSQAPYEQYF
TGTGCCAGCAGTTCACAGGCCCCCTACGAGCAGTACTTC
>TRBJ2-1|TRBD2|NA|18|TRBV12-3/TRBV12-4
CASSPGTSGRADYNEQFF
TGTGCCAGCAGTCCCGGGACTAGCGGGAGGGCTGACTACAATGAGCAGTTCTTC
>TRBJ1-2|NA|many|12|TRBV30
CAWTAGNYGYTF
TGTGCCTGGACGGCAGGGAACTATGGCTACACCTTC